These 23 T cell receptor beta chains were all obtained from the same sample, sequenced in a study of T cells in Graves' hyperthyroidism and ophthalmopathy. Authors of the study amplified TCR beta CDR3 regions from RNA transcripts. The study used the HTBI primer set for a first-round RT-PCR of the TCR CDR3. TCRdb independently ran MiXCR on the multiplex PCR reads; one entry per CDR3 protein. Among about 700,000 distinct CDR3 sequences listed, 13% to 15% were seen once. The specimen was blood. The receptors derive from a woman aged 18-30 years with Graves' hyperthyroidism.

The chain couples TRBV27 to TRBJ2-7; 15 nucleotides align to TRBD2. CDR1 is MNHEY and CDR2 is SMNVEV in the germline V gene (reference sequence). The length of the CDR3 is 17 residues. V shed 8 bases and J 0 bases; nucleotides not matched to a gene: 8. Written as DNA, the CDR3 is TGTGCCAGCGCTCCCGGGACTAGCGGGGGGAGCTCCTACGAGCAGTACTTC. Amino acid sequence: CASAPGTSGGSSYEQYF.

The CDR3 reads CSVEVDRLTTYEQYF. CDR3 in DNA: TGCAGCGTTGAAGTTGACAGGCTCACTACCTACGAGCAGTACTTC. The chain carries TRBV29-1 and TRBJ2-7; a weak D match, TRBD1 (6 bases). Between the trimmed V and J ends, which lost 1 base and 2 bases, there was a span of 15 bases. The CDR3 contains 15 residues. Germline-derived CDR1 and CDR2 are SQVTM and ANQGSEA.

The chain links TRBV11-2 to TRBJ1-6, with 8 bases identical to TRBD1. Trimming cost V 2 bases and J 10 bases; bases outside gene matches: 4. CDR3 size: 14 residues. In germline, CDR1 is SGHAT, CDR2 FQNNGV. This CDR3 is CASSLIRGHSPLHF. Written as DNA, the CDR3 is TGTGCCAGCAGCTTAATCAGGGGGCACTCACCCCTCCACTTT.

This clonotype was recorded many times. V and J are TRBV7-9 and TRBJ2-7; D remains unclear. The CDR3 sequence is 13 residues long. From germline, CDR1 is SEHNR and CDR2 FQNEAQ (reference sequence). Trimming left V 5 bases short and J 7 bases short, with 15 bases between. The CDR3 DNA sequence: TGTGCCAGCAGCCCCCCAACCAGCAGGGAGCAGTACTTC. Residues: CASSPPTSREQYF.

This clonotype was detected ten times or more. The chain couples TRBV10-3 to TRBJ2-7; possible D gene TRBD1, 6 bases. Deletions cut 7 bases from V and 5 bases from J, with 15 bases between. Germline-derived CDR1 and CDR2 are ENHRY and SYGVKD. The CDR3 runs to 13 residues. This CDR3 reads CAIKGHGDHEQYF. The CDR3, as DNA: TGTGCCATCAAGGGACACGGCGACCACGAGCAGTACTTC.

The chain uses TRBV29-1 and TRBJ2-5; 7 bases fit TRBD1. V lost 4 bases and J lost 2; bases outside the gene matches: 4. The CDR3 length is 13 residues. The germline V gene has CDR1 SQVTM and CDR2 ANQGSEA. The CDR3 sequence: CSVVGTAQETQYF. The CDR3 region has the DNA TGCAGCGTTGTGGGGACAGCACAAGAGACCCAGTACTTC.

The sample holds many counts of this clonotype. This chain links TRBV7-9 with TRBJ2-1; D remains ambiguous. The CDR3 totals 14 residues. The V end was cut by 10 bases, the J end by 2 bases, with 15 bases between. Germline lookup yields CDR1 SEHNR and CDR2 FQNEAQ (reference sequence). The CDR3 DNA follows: TGTGCCATCCCCCGGGCAGAAACCTACAATGAGCAGTTCTTC. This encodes CAIPRAETYNEQFF.

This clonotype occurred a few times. CDR3 in amino acids: CASSPGPREKLFF. CDR3 in DNA: TGTGCCAGCAGCCCGGGCCCTAGGGAAAAACTGTTTTTT. The V gene is TRBV7-3, the J gene TRBJ1-4; D is uncertain. The CDR3 sequence is 13 residues long. Trimming pared 5 bases from V and 8 bases from J, leaving 12 bases between. Germline-derived CDR1 and CDR2 are SGHTA and FQGTGA.

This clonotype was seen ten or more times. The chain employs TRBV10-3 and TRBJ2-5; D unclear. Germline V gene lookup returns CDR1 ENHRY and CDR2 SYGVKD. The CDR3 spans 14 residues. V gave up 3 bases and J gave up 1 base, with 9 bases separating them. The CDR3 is CAISDTHLQETQYF. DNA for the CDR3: TGTGCCATCAGTGATACGCATCTCCAAGAGACCCAGTACTTC.

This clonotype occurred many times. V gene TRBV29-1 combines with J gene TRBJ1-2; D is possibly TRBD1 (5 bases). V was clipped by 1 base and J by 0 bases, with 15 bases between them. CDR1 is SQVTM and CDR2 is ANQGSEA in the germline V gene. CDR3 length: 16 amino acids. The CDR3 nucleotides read TGCAGCGTTGAAGTCCACCGGGACGGAGCTAACTATGGCTACACCTTC. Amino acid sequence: CSVEVHRDGANYGYTF.

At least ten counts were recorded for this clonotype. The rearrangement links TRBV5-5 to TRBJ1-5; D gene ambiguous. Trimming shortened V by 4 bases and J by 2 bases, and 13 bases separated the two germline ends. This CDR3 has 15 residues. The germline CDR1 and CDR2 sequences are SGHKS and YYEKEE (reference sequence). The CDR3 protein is CASSLIAGGNQPQHF. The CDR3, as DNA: TGTGCCAGCAGCCTTATTGCTGGGGGCAATCAGCCCCAGCATTTT.

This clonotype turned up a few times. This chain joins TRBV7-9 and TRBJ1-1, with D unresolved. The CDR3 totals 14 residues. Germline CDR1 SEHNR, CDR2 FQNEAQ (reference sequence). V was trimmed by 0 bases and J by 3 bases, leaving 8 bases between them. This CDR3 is CASSLALGHTEAFF. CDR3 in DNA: TGTGCCAGCAGCTTAGCCTTAGGACACACTGAAGCTTTCTTT.

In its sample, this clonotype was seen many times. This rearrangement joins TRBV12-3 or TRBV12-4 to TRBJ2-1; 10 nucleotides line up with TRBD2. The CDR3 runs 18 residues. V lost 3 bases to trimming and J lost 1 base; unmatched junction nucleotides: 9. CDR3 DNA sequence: TGTGCCAGCAGTTTTTCCCTAGCGGGAGAAGTTTCCTACAATGAGCAGTTCTTC. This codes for CASSFSLAGEVSYNEQFF.

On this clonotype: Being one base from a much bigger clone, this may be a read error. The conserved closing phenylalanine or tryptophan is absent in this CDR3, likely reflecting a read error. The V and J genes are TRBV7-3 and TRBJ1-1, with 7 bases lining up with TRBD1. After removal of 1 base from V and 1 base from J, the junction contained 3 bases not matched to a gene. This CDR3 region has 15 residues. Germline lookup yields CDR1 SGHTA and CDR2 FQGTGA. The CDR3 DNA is TGTGCCAGCAGCTTAATAAGGGGGCAGAACACTGAAGCTTTCTTA. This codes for CASSLIRGQNTEAFL.

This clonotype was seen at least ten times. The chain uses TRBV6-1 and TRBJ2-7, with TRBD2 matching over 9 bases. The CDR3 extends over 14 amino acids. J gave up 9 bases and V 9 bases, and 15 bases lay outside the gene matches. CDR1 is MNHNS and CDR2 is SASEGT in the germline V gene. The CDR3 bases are TGTGCCAGTGGGGCGATTAGCGGGAGATCTGTGCAGTACTTC. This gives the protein CASGAISGRSVQYF.

CDR3 in DNA: TGCAGCGGAGGCAGGGGCGACTATGGCTACACCTTC. This translates into CSGGRGDYGYTF. The rearrangement links TRBV29-1 to TRBJ1-2; tentative D call: TRBD1 (6 bases). This CDR3 has 12 amino acids. Looked up from germline, CDR1 is SQVTM and CDR2 is ANQGSEA. V dropped 7 bases and J dropped 3 bases, with 12 bases sitting between them.

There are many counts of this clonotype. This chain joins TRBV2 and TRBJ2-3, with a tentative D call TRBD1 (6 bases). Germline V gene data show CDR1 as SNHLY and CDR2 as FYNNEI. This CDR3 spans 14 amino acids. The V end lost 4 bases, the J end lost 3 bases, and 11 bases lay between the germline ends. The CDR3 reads CASSGQGYTDTQYF. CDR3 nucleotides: TGTGCCAGCAGTGGGCAGGGGTATACAGATACGCAGTATTTT.

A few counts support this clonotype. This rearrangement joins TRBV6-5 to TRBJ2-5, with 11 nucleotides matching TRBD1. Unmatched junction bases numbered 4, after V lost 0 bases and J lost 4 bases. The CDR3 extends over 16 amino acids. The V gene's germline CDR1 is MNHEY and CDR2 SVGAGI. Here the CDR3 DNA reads TGTGCCAGCAGTTACTCGAAGGGGACAGGGGGAGAGACCCAGTACTTC. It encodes CASSYSKGTGGETQYF.

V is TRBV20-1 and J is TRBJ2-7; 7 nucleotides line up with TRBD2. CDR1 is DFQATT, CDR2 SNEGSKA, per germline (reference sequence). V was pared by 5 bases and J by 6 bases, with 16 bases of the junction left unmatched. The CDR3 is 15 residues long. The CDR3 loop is CSAPLLATSRREQYF. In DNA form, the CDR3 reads TGCAGTGCTCCATTACTAGCGACCTCTCGTCGCGAGCAGTACTTC.

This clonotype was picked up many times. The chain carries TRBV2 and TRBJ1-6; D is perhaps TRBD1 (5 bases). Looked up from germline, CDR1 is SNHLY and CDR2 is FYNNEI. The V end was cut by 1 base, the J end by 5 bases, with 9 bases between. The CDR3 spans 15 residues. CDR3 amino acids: CASSEGGDDNSPLHF. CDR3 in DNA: TGTGCCAGCAGTGAAGGGGGGGATGATAATTCACCCCTCCACTTT.

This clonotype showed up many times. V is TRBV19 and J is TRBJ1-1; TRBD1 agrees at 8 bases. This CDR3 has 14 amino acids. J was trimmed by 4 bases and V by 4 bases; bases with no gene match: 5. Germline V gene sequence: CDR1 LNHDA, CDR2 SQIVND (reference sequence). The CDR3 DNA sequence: TGTGCCAGTAGTAGAGCAGGACAGGGCACTGAAGCTTTCTTT. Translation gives CASSRAGQGTEAFF.

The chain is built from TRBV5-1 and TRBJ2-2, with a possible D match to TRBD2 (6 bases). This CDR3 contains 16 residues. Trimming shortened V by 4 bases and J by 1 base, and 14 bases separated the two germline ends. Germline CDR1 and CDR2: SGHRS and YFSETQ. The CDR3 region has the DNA TGCGCCAGCAGCGGACGGGAGAGCATGAACACCGGGGAGCTGTTTTTT. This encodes CASSGRESMNTGELFF.

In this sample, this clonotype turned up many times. The CDR3 reads CASSFGQDMVTDTQYF. The CDR3 coding sequence is TGTGCCAGCAGTTTTGGACAGGACATGGTAACAGATACGCAGTATTTT. The chain is built from TRBV12-3 or TRBV12-4 and TRBJ2-3; 7 nucleotides align to TRBD1. The CDR3 extends over 16 amino acids. Germline trimming cut 3 bases from V and 3 bases from J; bases unmatched to any gene: 9.